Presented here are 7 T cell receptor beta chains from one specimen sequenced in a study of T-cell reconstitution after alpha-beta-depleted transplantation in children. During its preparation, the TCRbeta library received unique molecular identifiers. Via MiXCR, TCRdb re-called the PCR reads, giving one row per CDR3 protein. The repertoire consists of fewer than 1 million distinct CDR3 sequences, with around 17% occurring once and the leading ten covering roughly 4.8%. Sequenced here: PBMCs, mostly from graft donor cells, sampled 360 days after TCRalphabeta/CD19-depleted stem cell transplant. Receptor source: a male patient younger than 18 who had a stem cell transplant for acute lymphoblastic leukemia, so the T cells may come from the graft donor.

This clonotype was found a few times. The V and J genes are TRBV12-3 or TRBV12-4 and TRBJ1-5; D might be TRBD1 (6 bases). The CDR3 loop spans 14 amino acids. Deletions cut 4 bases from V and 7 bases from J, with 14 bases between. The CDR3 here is CASSSNRDWQPQHF. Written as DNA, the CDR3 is TGTGCCAGCAGTTCCAACAGGGACTGGCAGCCCCAGCATTTT.

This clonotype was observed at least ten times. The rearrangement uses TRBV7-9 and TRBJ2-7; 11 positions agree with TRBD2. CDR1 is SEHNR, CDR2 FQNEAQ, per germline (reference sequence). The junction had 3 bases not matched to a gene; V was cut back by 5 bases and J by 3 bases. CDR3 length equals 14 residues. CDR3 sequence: CASSDGLAGYEQYF. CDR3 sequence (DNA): TGTGCCAGCAGCGACGGACTAGCGGGCTACGAGCAGTACTTC.

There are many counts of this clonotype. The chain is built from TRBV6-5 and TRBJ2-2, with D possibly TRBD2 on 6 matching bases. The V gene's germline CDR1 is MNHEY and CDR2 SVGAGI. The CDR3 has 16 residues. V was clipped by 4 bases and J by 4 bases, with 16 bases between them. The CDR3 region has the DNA TGTGCCAGCAGTTCCCATCGAGGAGGGAGCACCGGGGAGCTGTTTTTT. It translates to CASSSHRGGSTGELFF.

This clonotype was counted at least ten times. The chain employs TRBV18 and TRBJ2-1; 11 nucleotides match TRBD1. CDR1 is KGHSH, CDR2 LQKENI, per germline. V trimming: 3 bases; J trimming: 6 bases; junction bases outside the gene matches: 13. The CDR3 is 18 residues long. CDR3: CASSPLPPAGQGANEQFF. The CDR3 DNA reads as TGTGCCAGCTCACCTCTTCCTCCGGCTGGACAGGGGGCCAATGAGCAGTTCTTC. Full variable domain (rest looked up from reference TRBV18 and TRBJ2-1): NAGVMQNPRHLVRRRGQEARLRCSPMKGHSHVYWYRQLPEEGLKFMVYLQKENIIDESGMPKERFSAEFPKEGPSILRIQQVVRGDSAAYFCASSPLPPAGQGANEQFFGPGTRLTVL.

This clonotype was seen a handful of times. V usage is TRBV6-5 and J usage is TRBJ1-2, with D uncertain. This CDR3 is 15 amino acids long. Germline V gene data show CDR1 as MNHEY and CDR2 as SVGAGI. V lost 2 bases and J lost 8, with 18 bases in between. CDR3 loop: CASSYALAGPRGYTF. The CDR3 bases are TGTGCCAGCAGTTACGCCCTAGCCGGGCCCAGAGGCTACACCTTC.

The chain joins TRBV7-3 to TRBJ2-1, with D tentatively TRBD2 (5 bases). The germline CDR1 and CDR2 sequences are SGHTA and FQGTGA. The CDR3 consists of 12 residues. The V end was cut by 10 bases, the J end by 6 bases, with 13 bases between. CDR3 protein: CATRTGSNEQFF. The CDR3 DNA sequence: TGTGCCACCAGGACGGGGAGCAATGAGCAGTTCTTC.

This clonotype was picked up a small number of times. CDR3 in amino acids: CASSTLAGADEQYF. In nucleotides, the CDR3 is TGTGCCAGCAGCACCCTAGCGGGAGCAGACGAGCAGTACTTC. This rearrangement joins TRBV13 to TRBJ2-7; 10 positions match TRBD2. The trim removed 5 bases at V and 5 bases at J, leaving 6 bases unmatched. The CDR3 is 14 amino acids. CDR1 PRHDT and CDR2 FYEKMQ come from the germline V gene (reference sequence).